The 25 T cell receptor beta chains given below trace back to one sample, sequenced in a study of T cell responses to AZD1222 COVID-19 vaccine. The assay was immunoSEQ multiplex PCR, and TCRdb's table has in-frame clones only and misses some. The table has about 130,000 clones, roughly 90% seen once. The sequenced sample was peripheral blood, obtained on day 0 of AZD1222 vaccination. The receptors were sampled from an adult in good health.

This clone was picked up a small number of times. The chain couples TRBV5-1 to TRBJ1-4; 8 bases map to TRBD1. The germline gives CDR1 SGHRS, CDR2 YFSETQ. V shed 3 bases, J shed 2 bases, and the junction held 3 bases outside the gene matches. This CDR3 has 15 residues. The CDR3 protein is CASSSQGATNEKLFF. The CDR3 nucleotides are TGCGCCAGCAGCTCCCAGGGGGCTACTAATGAAAAACTGTTTTTT.

In nucleotides, the CDR3 is TGTGCCAGCAGTGAGCGAAGGGAACGGGACGAGCAGTACTTC. Protein sequence: CASSERRERDEQYF. This chain joins TRBV2 and TRBJ2-7, with unresolved D. The CDR3 is 14 amino acids. Trimming took off 3 bases at V and 5 bases at J, with 14 bases between the two ends. Germline lookup yields CDR1 SNHLY and CDR2 FYNNEI.

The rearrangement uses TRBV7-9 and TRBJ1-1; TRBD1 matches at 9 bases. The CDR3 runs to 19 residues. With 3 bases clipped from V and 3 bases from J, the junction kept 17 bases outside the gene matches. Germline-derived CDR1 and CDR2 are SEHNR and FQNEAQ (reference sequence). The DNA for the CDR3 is TGTGCCAGCAGCTTCGGGCCCCCGGGACAGGGAATAAGATACACTGAAGCTTTCTTT. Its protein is CASSFGPPGQGIRYTEAFF.

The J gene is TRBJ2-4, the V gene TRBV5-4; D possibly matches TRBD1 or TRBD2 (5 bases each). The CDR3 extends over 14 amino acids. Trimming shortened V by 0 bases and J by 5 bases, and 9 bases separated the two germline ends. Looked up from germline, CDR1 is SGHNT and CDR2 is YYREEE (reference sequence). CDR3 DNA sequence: TGTGCCAGCAGCTTGGGGGGGACGGAAAACATTCAGTACTTC. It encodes CASSLGGTENIQYF.

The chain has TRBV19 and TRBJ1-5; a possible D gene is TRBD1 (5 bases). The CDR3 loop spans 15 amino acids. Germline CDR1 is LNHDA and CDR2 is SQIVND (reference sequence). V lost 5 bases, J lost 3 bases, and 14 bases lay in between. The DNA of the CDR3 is TGTGCCAGTAGTTCCGGAGGGGATCTCAATCAGCCCCAGCATTTT. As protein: CASSSGGDLNQPQHF.

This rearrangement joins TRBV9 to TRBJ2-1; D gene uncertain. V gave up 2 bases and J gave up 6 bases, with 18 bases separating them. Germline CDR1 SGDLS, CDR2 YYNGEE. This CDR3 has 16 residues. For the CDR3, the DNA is TGTGCCAGCAGCGTTCAGGTCTCGACTGGTCCCAATGAGCAGTTCTTC. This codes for CASSVQVSTGPNEQFF.

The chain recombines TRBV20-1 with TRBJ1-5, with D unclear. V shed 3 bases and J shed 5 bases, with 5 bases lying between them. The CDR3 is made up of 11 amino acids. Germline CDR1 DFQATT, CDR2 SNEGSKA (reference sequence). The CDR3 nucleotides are TGCAGTGCTAGCAGAGATCAGCCCCAGCATTTT. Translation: CSASRDQPQHF.

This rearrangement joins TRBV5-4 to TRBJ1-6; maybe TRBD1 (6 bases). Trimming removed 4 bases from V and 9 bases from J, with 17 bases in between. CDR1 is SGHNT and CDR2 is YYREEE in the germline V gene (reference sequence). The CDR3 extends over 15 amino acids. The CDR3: CASSHGTFKGSPLHF. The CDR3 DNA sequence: TGTGCCAGCAGCCACGGGACATTCAAGGGTTCACCCCTCCACTTT.

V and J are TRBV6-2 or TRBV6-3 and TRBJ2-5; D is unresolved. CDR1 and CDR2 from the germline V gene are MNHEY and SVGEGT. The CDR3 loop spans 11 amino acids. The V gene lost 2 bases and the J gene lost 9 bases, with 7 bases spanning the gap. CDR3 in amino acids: CASSYERAQYF. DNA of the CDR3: TGTGCCAGCAGTTACGAAAGGGCCCAGTACTTC.

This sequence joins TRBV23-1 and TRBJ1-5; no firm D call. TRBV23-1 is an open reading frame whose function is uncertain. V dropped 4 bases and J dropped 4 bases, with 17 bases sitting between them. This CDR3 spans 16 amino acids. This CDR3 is CASSRTHARSNQPQHF. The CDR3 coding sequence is TGCGCCAGCAGTCGAACTCACGCTCGCTCTAATCAGCCCCAGCATTTT.

In DNA form, the CDR3 reads TGCGCCAGCAGCTTGTTGTTAAACTATGGCTACACCTTC. Translated, it gives CASSLLLNYGYTF. This chain links TRBV5-1 with TRBJ1-2; D ambiguous. The CDR3 loop spans 13 amino acids. Between the trimmed V and J ends, which lost 1 base and 2 bases, there was a span of 6 bases. Germline V gene lookup returns CDR1 SGHRS and CDR2 YFSETQ.

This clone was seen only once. CDR3 in amino acids: CASSVAVTDTQYF. CDR3 nucleotides: TGTGCCAGCAGCGTAGCCGTAACAGATACGCAGTATTTT. V is TRBV9 and J is TRBJ2-3; D is unclear. Per the germline V gene, CDR1 is SGDLS and CDR2 is YYNGEE. The CDR3 totals 13 residues. V lost 0 bases and J lost 3, with 5 bases in between.

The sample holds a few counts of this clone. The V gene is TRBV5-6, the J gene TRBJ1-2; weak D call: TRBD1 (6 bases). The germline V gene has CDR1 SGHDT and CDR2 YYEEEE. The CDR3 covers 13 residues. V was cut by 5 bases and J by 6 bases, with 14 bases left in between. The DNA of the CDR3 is TGTGCCAGCAGTACAGGCAGGGGCCATGGCTACACCTTC. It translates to CASSTGRGHGYTF.

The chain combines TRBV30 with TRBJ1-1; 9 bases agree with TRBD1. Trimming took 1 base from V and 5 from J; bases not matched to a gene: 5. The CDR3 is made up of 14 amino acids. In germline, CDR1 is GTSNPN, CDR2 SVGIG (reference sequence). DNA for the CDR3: TGTGCCTGGAGTGGACCGGGACAGGGAACTGAAGCTTTCTTT. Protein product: CAWSGPGQGTEAFF.

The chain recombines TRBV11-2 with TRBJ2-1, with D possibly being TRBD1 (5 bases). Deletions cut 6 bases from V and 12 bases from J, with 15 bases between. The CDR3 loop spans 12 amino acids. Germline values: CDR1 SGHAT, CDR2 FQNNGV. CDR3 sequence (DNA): TGTGCCAGCAGTTCGCAGGGTATCGGGCAGTTCTTC. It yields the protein CASSSQGIGQFF.

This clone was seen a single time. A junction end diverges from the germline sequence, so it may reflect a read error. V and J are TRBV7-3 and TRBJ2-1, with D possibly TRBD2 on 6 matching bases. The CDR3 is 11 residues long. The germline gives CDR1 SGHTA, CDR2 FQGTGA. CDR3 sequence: CASSLRTNLVF. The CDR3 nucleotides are TGTGCCAGCAGCTTACGGACTAACCTCGTCTTC.

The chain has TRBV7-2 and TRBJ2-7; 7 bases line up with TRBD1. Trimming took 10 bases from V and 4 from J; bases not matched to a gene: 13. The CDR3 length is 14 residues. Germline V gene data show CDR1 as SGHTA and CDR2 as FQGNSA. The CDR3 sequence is CATMGRQGPYEQYF. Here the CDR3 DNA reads TGTGCCACCATGGGGCGACAGGGCCCTTACGAGCAGTACTTC. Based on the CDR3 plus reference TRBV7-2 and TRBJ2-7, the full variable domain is GAGVSQSPSNKVTEKGKDVELRCDPISGHTALYWYRQSLGQGLEFLIYFQGNSAPDKSGLPSDRFSAERTGGSVSTLTIQRTQQEDSAVYLCATMGRQGPYEQYFGPGTRLTVT.

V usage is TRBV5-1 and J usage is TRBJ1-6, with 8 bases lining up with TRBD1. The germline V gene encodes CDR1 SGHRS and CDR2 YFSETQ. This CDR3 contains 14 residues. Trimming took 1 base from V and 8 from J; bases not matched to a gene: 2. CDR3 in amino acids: CASSLTGGDSPLHF. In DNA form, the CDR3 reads TGCGCCAGCAGCTTGACAGGGGGAGATTCACCCCTCCACTTT. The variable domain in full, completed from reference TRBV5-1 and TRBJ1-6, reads KAGVTQTPRYLIKTRGQQVTLSCSPISGHRSVSWYQQTPGQGLQFLFEYFSETQRNKGNFPGRFSGRQFSNSRSEMNVSTLELGDSALYLCASSLTGGDSPLHFGNGTRLTVT.

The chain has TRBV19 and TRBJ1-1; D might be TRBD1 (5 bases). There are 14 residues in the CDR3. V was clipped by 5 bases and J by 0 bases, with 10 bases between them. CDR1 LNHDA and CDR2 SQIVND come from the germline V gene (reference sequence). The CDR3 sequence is CASSDSFMNTEAFF. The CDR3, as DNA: TGTGCCAGTAGTGACAGCTTTATGAACACTGAAGCTTTCTTT.

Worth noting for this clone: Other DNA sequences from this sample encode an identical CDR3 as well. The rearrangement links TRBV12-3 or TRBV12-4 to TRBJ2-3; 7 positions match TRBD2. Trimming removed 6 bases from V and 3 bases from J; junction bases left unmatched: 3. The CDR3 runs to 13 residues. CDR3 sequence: CASSLSGTDTQYF. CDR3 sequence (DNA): TGTGCCAGCAGCCTTAGCGGGACAGATACGCAGTATTTT.

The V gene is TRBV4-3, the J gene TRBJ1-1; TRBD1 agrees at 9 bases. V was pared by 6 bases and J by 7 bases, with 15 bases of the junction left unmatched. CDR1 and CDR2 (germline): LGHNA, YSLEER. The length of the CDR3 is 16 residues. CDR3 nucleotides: TGCGCCAGCAGTCAAACCGCGGGACAGGGAGTGTTTGAAGCTTTCTTT. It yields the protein CASSQTAGQGVFEAFF.

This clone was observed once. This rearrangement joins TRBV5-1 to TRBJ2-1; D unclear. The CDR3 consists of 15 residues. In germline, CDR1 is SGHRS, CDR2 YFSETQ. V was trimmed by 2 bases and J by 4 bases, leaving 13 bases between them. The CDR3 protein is CASSFSRSPYNEQFF. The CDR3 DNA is TGCGCCAGCAGCTTCTCTAGAAGCCCTTACAATGAGCAGTTCTTC.

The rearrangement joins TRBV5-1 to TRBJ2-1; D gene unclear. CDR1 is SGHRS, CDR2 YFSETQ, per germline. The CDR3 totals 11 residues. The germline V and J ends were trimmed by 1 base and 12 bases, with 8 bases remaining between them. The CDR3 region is CASSLLERQFF. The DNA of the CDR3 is TGCGCCAGCAGCTTGCTAGAAAGGCAGTTCTTC.

The DNA for the CDR3 is TGTGCCAGCAGCTTGGCCCTAGCGGGAGGTTTAGATACGCAGTATTTT. This encodes CASSLALAGGLDTQYF. This sequence joins TRBV5-4 and TRBJ2-3, with 11 bases that match TRBD2. The CDR3 is 16 amino acids. Losses at the gene ends were 0 bases for V and 5 bases for J; bases not matched to a gene: 5. Germline loops: CDR1 SGHNT, CDR2 YYREEE (reference sequence).

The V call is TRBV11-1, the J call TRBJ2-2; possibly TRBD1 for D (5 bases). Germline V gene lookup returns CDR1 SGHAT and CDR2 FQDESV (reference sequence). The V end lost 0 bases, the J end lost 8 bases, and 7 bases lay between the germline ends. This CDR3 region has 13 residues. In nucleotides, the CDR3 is TGTGCCAGCAGCTTAGCTCAGGGAGGGGAGCTGTTTTTT. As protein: CASSLAQGGELFF. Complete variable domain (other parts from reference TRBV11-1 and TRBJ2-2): EAEVAQSPRYKITEKSQAVAFWCDPISGHATLYWYRQILGQGPELLVQFQDESVVDDSQLPKDRFSAERLKGVDSTLKIQPAELGDSAMYLCASSLAQGGELFFGEGSRLTVL.